The present entry profiles one T cell receptor beta chain with its context. Its antigen remains unidentified. The data belong to a study of cytomegalovirus exposure and HLA in healthy donors. Study-level background: Researchers previously reported finding fewer than 120 million unique TCR beta sequences from around 200 million T cells.

The V gene's germline CDR1 is KGHSH and CDR2 LQKENI. The CDR3 is 14 residues long. The V gene lost 0 bases and the J gene lost 3 bases, with 9 bases spanning the gap. Amplification used 60 Vbeta primers and 13 Jbeta primers. Per the original methods: As a later analysis found, there were approximately 80 million unique TCR beta chains, of which some 9.9 million were shared. Produced via immunoSEQ multiplex PCR; TCRdb's table is partial and in-frame only. The V and J calls and clone size are taken from that table; D and trimming were inferred from the DNA. The sample includes about 58,000 clones. Regarding the study as a whole: In an earlier analysis, most TCR beta V segments were productive about 87% or about 30% of the time.

Each donor was healthy, and each was a bone marrow donor. The material sequenced was PBMCs. The V and J genes are TRBV18 and TRBJ2-7; the D is unclear. The clonotype was recovered from a woman under 30 in good health and CMV-seronegative. This CDR3 is CASSPPSVNYEQYF. The CDR3 bases are TGTGCCAGCTCACCACCGAGCGTCAACTACGAGCAGTACTTC.